Listed below are T cell receptor beta chains from one sample, sequenced in a study of OX40 agonist ivuxolimab in advanced cancers. TCRdb keeps only in-frame clones here, not all; method: immunoSEQ multiplex PCR. The sample lists 12,000 to 15,000 clones, about 90% occurring once. Sequencing used CD4+ or CD8+ T cells sorted from blood, obtained in a trial of the OX40 agonist ivuxolimab. The receptors were sampled from an adult with an advanced solid tumor such as melanoma, head and neck, liver or kidney cancer. Both conserved end residues are trimmed from each CDR3. The order of the fields is V gene, J gene, clone size, CDR3 protein. Not every row has a clone size; where given, it reads once, few, many or a size class.

TRBV25-1	TRBJ1-2	-	ASSAPDRGSYGYT
TRBV7-9	TRBJ2-7	-	ASSAPDREVDEQY
TRBV30	TRBJ2-3	-	AWSPPDGEVSADTQY
TRBV19	TRBJ2-1	-	ASNSRTRDNEQF
TRBV27	TRBJ1-2	-	ASSPYPTEANYGYT
TRBV4-1	TRBJ2-1	-	ASSHPGTGNNEQF
TRBV6-5	TRBJ2-7	-	ASSGKRIFSYEQY
TRBV27	TRBJ1-6	-	ASSLSDNSPLH
TRBV15	TRBJ1-2	-	ATSDLGDRGLSLINNYGYT
TRBV7-6	TRBJ2-5	-	ASSLYSWGLAGVGETQY
TRBV27	TRBJ2-5	once	ASSLIGNQETQY
TRBV19	TRBJ1-1	-	ASSKGDRVLDF
TRBV13	TRBJ2-7	few	ASSHGGLAGVYEQY
TRBV29-1	TRBJ2-7	-	SVASGQIPPYEQY
TRBV23-1	TRBJ2-3	-	ASSQSPSSGRISTDTQY
TRBV11-2	TRBJ2-7	-	ASSSPDRGVDEQY